This TCR beta chain was identified during a study of metastatic and nonmetastatic thyroid tumors. As for the study in general: Repertoire comparison spanned blood and tumor or nodule tissue of malignant and benign thyroid patients.

Until they underwent thyroid surgery, no patient had received any treatment. In the case of this clone: Its antigen is unknown.

Points from the study as a whole: It was reportedly found that TCR beta diversity was significantly higher in malignant thyroid tumors than in benign nodules, a difference seen in both blood and tumor samples.

In the original analysis: CDR3 was compared across clinicopathological groups, and the resulting differences were used to build a distant-metastasis classifier for papillary thyroid cancer. TCRdb re-called the PCR reads with MiXCR. These V and J calls are TCRdb output, not the study's own analysis. The data hold under 25,000 clones, with 27% observed a single time. CDR3 size: 15 residues. Trimming pared 6 bases from V and 0 bases from J, leaving 15 bases between. From germline, CDR1 is SGHTA and CDR2 FQGTGA. The sequence was obtained from a female donor with papillary thyroid cancer or a benign thyroid nodule (not recorded which). Some clones in this sample may be carry-over from other donors' samples. The sequenced sample consisted of blood. V gene TRBV7-3 combines with J gene TRBJ2-7; D is ambiguous. The CDR3: CASSAHPGDSYEQYF. The CDR3 DNA reads TGTGCCAGCAGTGCCCATCCCGGTGACTCCTACGAGCAGTACTTC.